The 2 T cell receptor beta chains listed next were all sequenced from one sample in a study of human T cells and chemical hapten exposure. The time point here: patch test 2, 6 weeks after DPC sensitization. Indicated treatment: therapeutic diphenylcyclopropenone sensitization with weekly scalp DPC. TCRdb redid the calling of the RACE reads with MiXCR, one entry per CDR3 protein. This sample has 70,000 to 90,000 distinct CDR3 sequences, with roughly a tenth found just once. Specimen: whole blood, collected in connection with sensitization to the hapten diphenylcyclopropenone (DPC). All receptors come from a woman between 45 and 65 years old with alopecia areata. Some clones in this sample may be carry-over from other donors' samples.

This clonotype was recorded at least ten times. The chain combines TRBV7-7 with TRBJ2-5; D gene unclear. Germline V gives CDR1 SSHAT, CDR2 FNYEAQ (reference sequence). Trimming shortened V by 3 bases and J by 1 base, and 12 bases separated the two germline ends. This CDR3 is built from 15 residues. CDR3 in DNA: TGTGCCAGCAGCTTGTCAGCGTTCTCCCAAGAGACCCAGTACTTC. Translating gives CASSLSAFSQETQYF.

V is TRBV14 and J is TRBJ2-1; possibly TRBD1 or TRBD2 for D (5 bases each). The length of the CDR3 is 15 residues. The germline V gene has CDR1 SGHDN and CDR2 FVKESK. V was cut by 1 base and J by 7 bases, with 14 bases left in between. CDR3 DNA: TGTGCCAGCAGCCAAGGAAGGGACCAGCGGAATGAGCAGTTCTTC. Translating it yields CASSQGRDQRNEQFF. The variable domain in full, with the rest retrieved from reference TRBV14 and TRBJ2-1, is EAGVTQFPSHSVIEKGQTVTLRCDPISGHDNLYWYRRVMGKEIKFLLHFVKESKQDESGMPNNRFLAERTGGTYSTLKVQPAELEDSGVYFCASSQGRDQRNEQFFGPGTRLTVL.